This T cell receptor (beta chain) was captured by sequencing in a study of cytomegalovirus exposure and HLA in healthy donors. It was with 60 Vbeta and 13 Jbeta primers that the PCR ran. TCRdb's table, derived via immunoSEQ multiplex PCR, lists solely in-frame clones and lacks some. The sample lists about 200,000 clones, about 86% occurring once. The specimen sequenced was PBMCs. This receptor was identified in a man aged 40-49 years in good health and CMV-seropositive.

The CDR3 protein is CAWSETGNTEAFF. CDR3 nucleotide sequence: TGTGCCTGGAGCGAGACAGGGAACACTGAAGCTTTCTTT. The chain is built from TRBV30 and TRBJ1-1; the D gene is possibly TRBD1 (6 bases). This CDR3 is built from 13 residues. The ends were cut back, 3 bases at V and 1 base at J, with 9 bases in the middle. The germline gives CDR1 GTSNPN, CDR2 SVGIG (reference sequence).